These T cell receptor beta chains were read from a single sample in a study of T-cell memory formation after mild COVID-19. TCRdb analysed the 5' RACE reads with MiXCR anew, one entry per CDR3 protein. The table has roughly 340,000 distinct CDR3 sequences, roughly 15% seen once. Sequenced sample: PBMCs or a T cell subset sorted from them (not recorded which). Receptors originate from a young man who had mild COVID-19 (a few samples of this study predate the infection). Cell type and time point are not known. Both conserved end residues are part of each CDR3. The D gene is left open where the match is weak. Size is omitted from some rows. Given values are once, few, many or a class for expanded clones.

>TRBJ2-5|TRBV7-2|-|TRBD2
CASSLGGGGRETQYF
TGTGCCAGCAGCTTAGGCGGCGGGGGGCGGGAGACCCAGTACTTC
>TRBJ2-3|TRBV6-2/TRBV6-3|-|TRBD2
CASSTWGAGNTDTQYF
TGTGCCAGCAGCACCTGGGGAGCGGGGAACACAGATACGCAGTATTTT
>TRBJ2-1|TRBV12-3/TRBV12-4|many|-
CASSLWEPGQFF
TGTGCCAGCAGTTTATGGGAACCCGGGCAGTTCTTC
>TRBJ2-7|TRBV30|few|-
CAWSGDTAYEQYF
TGTGCCTGGAGTGGGGACACAGCCTACGAGCAGTACTTC
>TRBJ2-3|TRBV7-2|-|TRBD2
CASSTGGEDTQYF
TGTGCCAGCAGTACGGGGGGGGAGGATACGCAGTATTTT
>TRBJ2-7|TRBV4-1|-|-
CASSHGAGSYEQYF
TGCGCCAGCAGCCATGGGGCAGGGTCCTACGAGCAGTACTTC
>TRBJ1-1|TRBV4-1|few|-
CASSGMGVTMNTEAFF
TGCGCCAGCAGCGGGATGGGCGTAACAATGAACACTGAAGCTTTCTTT
>TRBJ1-1|TRBV29-1|few|-
CSVEDGTGDTEAFF
TGCAGCGTTGAAGATGGGACGGGAGACACTGAAGCTTTCTTT
>TRBJ2-5|TRBV4-1|-|TRBD2
CASSASGGALNSETQYF
TGCGCCAGCAGCGCTAGCGGGGGGGCCCTTAATAGCGAGACCCAGTACTTC
>TRBJ2-7|TRBV6-2/TRBV6-3|few|TRBD2
CASRTSGYLYGSYEQYF
TGTGCCAGCAGGACTAGCGGGTACCTCTACGGTTCCTACGAGCAGTACTTC
>TRBJ1-2|TRBV18|-|-
CASSPQGINYGYTF
TGTGCCAGCTCACCACAGGGAATTAACTATGGCTACACCTTC
>TRBJ2-3|TRBV6-1|few|TRBD1
CASRDRGGDTQYF
TGTGCCAGCAGGGACAGGGGGGGAGATACGCAGTATTTT
>TRBJ1-1|TRBV12-3/TRBV12-4|-|-
CASSREENTEAFF
TGTGCCAGCAGTAGAGAGGAGAACACTGAAGCTTTCTTT
>TRBJ2-1|TRBV28|-|TRBD1
CASTPRGTGINEQFF
TGTGCCAGCACCCCTCGGGGGACAGGGATTAATGAGCAGTTCTTC
>TRBJ1-3|TRBV7-2|few|-
CASSFTGNSGNTIYF
TGTGCCAGCAGCTTTACAGGGAACTCTGGAAACACCATATATTTT
>TRBJ1-2|TRBV3-1|-|TRBD1
CASSQPTGGIQYGYTF
TGTGCCAGCAGCCAACCTACAGGGGGCATTCAATATGGCTACACCTTC
>TRBJ2-7|TRBV5-1|-|-
CASSAQGGVDEQYF
TGCGCCAGCAGCGCACAGGGTGGGGTCGACGAGCAGTACTTC
>TRBJ2-3|TRBV6-2/TRBV6-3|few|TRBD2
CASSYSALAGATDTQYF
TGTGCCAGCAGTTACTCAGCACTAGCGGGGGCCACAGATACGCAGTATTTT
>TRBJ2-3|TRBV6-5|few|-
CASRTQGNTDTQYF
TGTGCCAGCAGAACCCAGGGTAACACAGATACGCAGTATTTT
>TRBJ1-1|TRBV7-2|few|-
CASSLTESTEAFF
TGTGCCAGCAGCTTAACCGAGAGCACTGAAGCTTTCTTT
>TRBJ1-1|TRBV29-1|-|-
CSVLTRPDTEAFF
TGCAGCGTTCTAACTCGGCCGGACACTGAAGCTTTCTTT
>TRBJ1-6|TRBV28|-|-
CASSLDSKSSSYNSPLHF
TGTGCCAGCAGTTTGGACAGCAAATCAAGCTCCTATAATTCACCCCTCCACTTT
>TRBJ2-2|TRBV5-1|many|TRBD2
CASSSIAGGLSAGELFF
TGCGCCAGCAGCTCCATTGCGGGGGGGCTGTCCGCCGGGGAGCTGTTTTTT
>TRBJ1-1|TRBV29-1|-|-
CSVEDGRNTEAFF
TGCAGCGTTGAAGACGGCAGGAACACTGAAGCTTTCTTT
>TRBJ1-5|TRBV28|few|-
CASSSSTTQTTGHF
TGTGCCAGCAGTTCCTCCACTACACAAACGACGGGACATTTT
>TRBJ2-4|TRBV6-2/TRBV6-3|few|-
CASSPPGLNIQYF
TGTGCCAGCAGCCCCCCCGGACTGAACATTCAGTACTTC
>TRBJ2-3|TRBV14|few|TRBD1
CASSQGDRGRRDTQYF
TGTGCCAGCAGCCAAGGGGACAGGGGGCGCAGAGATACGCAGTATTTT
>TRBJ1-2|TRBV29-1|few|-
CSDDSWGGYTF
TGCAGCGACGACAGTTGGGGTGGCTACACCTTC
>TRBJ2-7|TRBV5-1|many|-
CASSASADSRVNEQYF
TGCGCCAGCAGTGCCTCCGCGGACTCCAGGGTGAACGAGCAGTACTTC
>TRBJ1-1|TRBV3-1|-|-
CVSSQEVWGEAFF
TGTGTCAGCAGCCAAGAAGTTTGGGGTGAAGCTTTCTTT
>TRBJ1-2|TRBV6-6|few|TRBD1
CASTGVRGRRGGYTF
TGTGCCAGCACCGGAGTCAGGGGGCGTCGTGGTGGCTACACCTTC
>TRBJ1-2|TRBV20-1|-|-
CSAREPGKTGNGYTF
TGCAGTGCTAGAGAGCCCGGCAAGACTGGGAATGGCTACACCTTC
>TRBJ2-5|TRBV28|-|-
CASSFLTGLETQYF
TGTGCCAGCAGTTTCCTGACGGGGTTGGAGACCCAGTACTTC
>TRBJ1-6|TRBV6-2/TRBV6-3|many|-
CASRPSGGAGINSPLHF
TGTGCCAGCAGACCGTCCGGAGGTGCCGGAATAAATTCACCCCTCCACTTT
>TRBJ1-3|TRBV4-1|many|-
CASSQVIPVHHPTGNTIYF
TGCGCCAGCAGCCAAGTCATACCGGTTCACCACCCGACTGGAAACACCATATATTTT
>TRBJ2-6|TRBV4-2|-|-
CASSQVGGTGANVLTF
TGTGCCAGCAGCCAAGTGGGGGGTACTGGGGCCAACGTCCTGACTTTC
>TRBJ1-1|TRBV9|few|TRBD1
CASSEGQGADEAFF
TGTGCCAGCAGCGAAGGCCAGGGGGCCGATGAAGCTTTCTTT
>TRBJ1-2|TRBV6-2/TRBV6-3|-|-
CASSFHVGYTF
TGTGCCAGCAGTTTTCACGTCGGCTACACCTTC
>TRBJ2-1|TRBV6-2/TRBV6-3|-|-
CASSYVIRHEQFF
TGTGCCAGCAGTTACGTCATTCGTCATGAGCAGTTCTTC
>TRBJ1-1|TRBV29-1|few|-
CSVDSGSTNTEAFF
TGCAGCGTAGATTCAGGGAGTACGAACACTGAAGCTTTCTTT
>TRBJ2-2|TRBV5-1|-|-
CASSLVYGGGLGELFF
TGCGCCAGCAGCTTGGTATATGGCGGGGGCCTCGGGGAGCTGTTTTTT
>TRBJ2-3|TRBV18|many|-
CASSPGLFPDTQYF
TGTGCCAGCTCACCGGGTCTTTTCCCGGATACGCAGTATTTT
>TRBJ2-2|TRBV7-7|few|-
CASSLEGLSGELFF
TGTGCCAGCAGCTTAGAGGGTTTGTCCGGGGAGCTGTTTTTT
>TRBJ1-2|TRBV6-1|-|-
CASREDSSNYGYTF
TGTGCCAGCAGAGAAGACAGCTCTAACTATGGCTACACCTTC
>TRBJ1-2|TRBV30|many|-
CASPAGRRRGYTF
TGTGCCTCGCCCGCAGGCAGAAGGAGGGGCTACACCTTC
>TRBJ1-2|TRBV6-2/TRBV6-3|-|-
CASSYISGIGGYTF
TGTGCCAGCAGTTACATATCAGGGATCGGTGGCTACACCTTC
>TRBJ1-5|TRBV7-2|-|-
CASSPGVGQPQHF
TGTGCCAGCAGCCCTGGAGTGGGACAGCCCCAGCATTTT